A selection of T cell receptor beta chains follows, all from one sample in a study of beta chain features in type 1 diabetes. Sequencing used immunoSEQ multiplex PCR; TCRdb keeps in-frame clones, though not all of them. The sample records hundreds of thousands of clones, around an eighth being singletons. The sequenced material came from naive CD4+ T cells from blood. The source of these receptors is a man aged 18 to 30 with type 1 diabetes. The CDR3 runs from the conserved cysteine through the conserved F or W.

CDR3aa | j_gene | v_gene
CASTQTSHSYEQYF | TRBJ2-7 | TRBV9
CASSQETTGSNQPQHF | TRBJ1-5 | TRBV4-2
CASSQVLGRAGTDTQYF | TRBJ2-3 | TRBV4-1
CSVESGEGDYYGYTF | TRBJ1-2 | TRBV29-1
CAIFPRNEQFF | TRBJ2-1 | TRBV10-3
CASSPGQGVGYGYTF | TRBJ1-2 | TRBV4-1
CASSPRLTSTDTQYF | TRBJ2-3 | TRBV7-8
CATSRQGGEAFF | TRBJ1-1 | TRBV15
CASSLRAHGQGFYGYTF | TRBJ1-2 | TRBV5-1
CAISGTSLDEQFF | TRBJ2-1 | TRBV10-3
CASSFVDRVAYEQYF | TRBJ2-7 | TRBV28
CASSYWVGQPQHF | TRBJ1-5 | TRBV6-5
CASSLFPGKNIQYF | TRBJ2-4 | TRBV7-2
CAISDREVSSYEQYF | TRBJ2-7 | TRBV10-3
CASSRRGQGAGSYNEQFF | TRBJ2-1 | TRBV19
CASSPRRVDYGYTF | TRBJ1-2 | TRBV13
CASTPSRRLSGELFF | TRBJ2-2 | TRBV27
CAWSVRDTGELFF | TRBJ2-2 | TRBV30
CAWISRIAYGYTF | TRBJ1-2 | TRBV30
CASSGDWGVWDTQYF | TRBJ2-3 | TRBV7-2
CSVGRDRGPDTQYF | TRBJ2-3 | TRBV29-1
CAWIAQPWGYEQYF | TRBJ2-7 | TRBV30
CASSPQRDSRAPSEQFF | TRBJ2-1 | TRBV18
CATSRRTTGANVLTF | TRBJ2-6 | TRBV15
CASSVATAGTWGTQYF | TRBJ2-5 | TRBV9
CASNRAGRRNTEAFF | TRBJ1-1 | TRBV4-3
CAWSARAWNEKLFF | TRBJ1-4 | TRBV30